This T cell receptor beta chain was recovered during a study of blood T cell repertoires in COVID-19. Overall study context: The United States, Italy and Spain were the sources of the acute and convalescent COVID-19 samples. Sample material is recorded as cDNA or gDNA derived from T cells, B-cell-depleted T cells, or PBMCs.

V was trimmed by 1 base and J by 0 bases, leaving 10 bases between them. The CDR3 loop spans 16 amino acids. Per the germline V gene, CDR1 is SGHTA and CDR2 is FQGNSA. As originally analysed: From reference gene primer amplification, estimates of nucleated cell counts were derived. Sequencing used immunoSEQ multiplex PCR; TCRdb keeps in-frame clones, though not all of them. Clone size and V and J calls were adopted from that table, with D and trimming inferred from the DNA. Of under 450,000 clones in the sample, about nine tenths were seen once. Recruited during active infection, patients (from Seattle) were subsequently followed longitudinally.

V is TRBV7-2 and J is TRBJ2-1; no clear D gene. The sequenced material came from peripheral blood. The clonotype was recovered from a woman in her forties or fifties with COVID-19, enrolled during active disease. The CDR3 DNA sequence: TGTGCCAGCAGCTTAGACTCCTCAGGCTCCTACAATGAGCAGTTCTTC. It yields the protein CASSLDSSGSYNEQFF.